This record concerns one T cell receptor beta chain sequence. Antigen specificity is unknown. The data belong to a study of somatic mutations in cytotoxic T cells in rheumatoid arthritis. Across the whole study: Patient blood (around 30 ml EDTA) was taken immediately after diagnosis and before treatment. Study-wide findings and caveats: Among rheumatoid arthritis patients, TRBV07 appeared slightly underrepresented, and this finding was left without any adjustment for multiple comparisons. Antigen targets of the expanded CD8+ clones remained unidentified. Measurement of CD8+ T-cell clonality revealed no significant difference between rheumatoid arthritis patients and age-matched healthy controls.

Method: immunoSEQ multiplex PCR; TCRdb's copy keeps in-frame clones and lacks some. The data show about 30,000 clones, with about 81% seen just once and 8% to 9% held by the top ten. J was trimmed by 2 bases and V by 4 bases; bases with no gene match: 15. The CDR3 loop spans 19 amino acids. Germline assignment: CDR1 GTSNPN and CDR2 SVGIG (reference sequence). This receptor was identified in an adult with rheumatoid arthritis. Input material: CD8+ T cells sorted from blood. J is TRBJ2-5 and V is TRBV30, with 14 nucleotides matching TRBD2. CDR3 nucleotide sequence: TGTGCCTGGACCACGGGACTAGCGGGGGCCTCTACATTGCAAGAGACCCAGTACTTC. The encoded protein is CAWTTGLAGASTLQETQYF.